This T cell receptor (beta chain) was sequenced for a study of T cells after yellow fever vaccination. Study summary: Fractions of limited cellularity were prepared by means of SMART-Seq v4 Ultra Low Input. Notes on the study in general: The bulk population could contribute abundant contaminating clonotypes to FACS-sorted repertoires. A small share of clonotypes appeared in both CD4 and CD8 compartments.

The CDR3 runs 13 residues. Trimming pared 2 bases from V and 7 bases from J, leaving 9 bases between. Germline V gives CDR1 DFQATT, CDR2 SNEGSKA (reference sequence). With regard to this clonotype: Its antigen is still unknown.

A process of 5'RACE template switching, which added a universal primer site and UMIs, was used to make TCR cDNA. TCRdb re-called the 5' RACE reads through MiXCR, storing one row per CDR3 protein. Among 350,000 to 550,000 distinct CDR3 sequences listed, around 20% were seen once. V usage is TRBV20-1 and J usage is TRBJ1-6; D perhaps matches TRBD1 (5 bases). The starting material was PBMCs, obtained before the yellow fever booster vaccination. The receptor was derived from a man aged 18 to 30 who received the YFV17D yellow fever vaccine. The CDR3 sequence: CSARTKGNSPLHF. The CDR3 DNA follows: TGCAGTGCTAGAACCAAGGGGAATTCACCCCTCCACTTT.